This T cell receptor (beta chain) was documented in a study of radiotherapy plus CTLA-4 blockade in lung cancer. Broader study findings: Early blood T cell clone changes and increased post-radiation serum interferon-beta were reportedly the strongest response predictors.

About this clone: Its antigen is not known.

CDR3 size: 16 residues. With 5 bases removed from V and 2 bases from J, the gap between germline ends came to 15 bases. Germline-derived CDR1 and CDR2 are PRHDT and FYEKMQ (reference sequence). Profiled with immunoSEQ multiplex PCR; TCRdb holds only in-frame clones, not every one. There are roughly 44,000 clones in the sample; approximately 90% occur only once, and 7.8% lies in the top ten. The receptor comes from a human donor with non-small cell lung cancer whose response to radiotherapy plus ipilimumab could not be evaluated. The rearrangement links TRBV13 to TRBJ2-2, with a possible D match to TRBD2 (7 bases). The specimen comprised peripheral blood, sampled from a patient treated with radiotherapy plus ipilimumab. For the CDR3, the DNA is TGTGCCAGCAGCCCCGAGGGGGGGCCTAACACCGGGGAGCTGTTTTTT. The encoded protein is CASSPEGGPNTGELFF.